This TCR beta chain is from a study of T cells after yellow fever vaccination. This CDR3 spans 15 amino acids. Germline V gives CDR1 SEHNR, CDR2 FQNEAQ (reference sequence). The ends lost 4 bases at V and 7 bases at J; junction bases unmatched: 10. TCRdb re-analysed the 5' RACE reads in MiXCR, keeping a single row per CDR3 protein. This table has 450,000 to 650,000 distinct CDR3 sequences, 13% appearing once. The V call is TRBV7-9, the J call TRBJ2-4, with 7 bases fitting TRBD2. The sample here was PBMCs, taken on the day of the yellow fever booster vaccination. The TCR originated in a man younger than 45 who received the YFV17D yellow fever vaccine. CDR3 nucleotides: TGTGCCAGCAGCTCCCCCGCTAGCGGCCTTAACATTCAGTACTTC. As protein: CASSSPASGLNIQYF.